The rows below give T cell receptor beta chains drawn from one sample of a study of control samples from healthy donors and cancer patients. Sequenced by immunoSEQ multiplex PCR; TCRdb stores in-frame clones only, minus some. The sample records around 140,000 clones, roughly 93% being singletons. What was sequenced was blood. The receptors derive from a man aged 18 to 29 in good health. Both conserved end residues are trimmed from each CDR3. Expanded clones get a size class; other rows say once, few or many, or leave the size out.

>TRBV5-4|14|TRBJ2-7|.
ASSGGLAARSYEQY
>TRBV9|14|TRBJ2-1|.
ASSVEGLVKYGEQF
>TRBV19|9|TRBJ1-2|.
ASRSGGGYT
>TRBV9|14|TRBJ2-1|.
ASSVVEVYPYNEQF
>TRBV5-6|13|TRBJ2-7|.
ASSFLGAKGYEQY
>TRBV10-3|14|TRBJ2-7|.
AISEASGMGAYEQY
>TRBV12-3/TRBV12-4|11|TRBJ2-3|.
ASSFGSTDTQY
>TRBV4-2|15|TRBJ1-3|.
ASSQRGQGALGNTIY
>TRBV7-2|12|TRBJ1-6|.
ASSLETAASPLH
>TRBV6-1|13|TRBJ2-7|.
ASSEPWQGSHEQY
>TRBV9|12|TRBJ2-7|once
ASSVTDRVYEQY
>TRBV28|14|TRBJ1-5|once
ASSLLSTYSNQPQH
>TRBV27|13|TRBJ2-1|.
ASSMAGYAYNEQF
>TRBV11-2|14|TRBJ1-1|.
ASSPRGREVDTEAF
>TRBV11-2|14|TRBJ2-5|.
ASSLGLAGDQETQY
>TRBV28|13|TRBJ2-1|once
ASSLQLRLAFEQF
>TRBV28|14|TRBJ1-4|.
ASSYNPVGHNEKLF
>TRBV18|12|TRBJ1-5|.
ASSPAGEYQPQH
>TRBV24-1|14|TRBJ2-1|.
ATSDLLAGIYNEQF
>TRBV5-1|11|TRBJ2-1|.
ASSFGREYEQF
>TRBV5-5|10|TRBJ2-7|.
ASSLLEYEQY
>TRBV28|10|TRBJ1-1|.
AIVTGSAEAF
>TRBV29-1|13|TRBJ1-2|.
SVDPSIGGARGYT
>TRBV6-5|11|TRBJ1-2|.
ASLVEGWEGYT
>TRBV30|14|TRBJ1-1|.
AWSVSFRGGDTEAF
>TRBV9|13|TRBJ2-1|.
ASSLSLSSYNEQF
>TRBV25-1|14|TRBJ1-5|.
ASSGQQGPLGQPQH
>TRBV7-9|12|TRBJ2-7|.
ASSLANVSYEQY
>TRBV30|11|TRBJ1-2|.
AWSPEAGVGYT
>TRBV4-1|13|TRBJ1-2|.
ASSQTPRITYGYT
>TRBV19|11|TRBJ2-3|.
ASSIDRGSVQY
>TRBV19|13|TRBJ2-2|.
ASSPHRGRTGELF
>TRBV6-5|9|TRBJ2-7|.
ASSYYHEQY
>TRBV2|12|TRBJ2-7|.
ASTRRTGGHEQY
>TRBV19|13|TRBJ2-2|.
ASSANRGNTGELF
>TRBV11-3|16|TRBJ2-1|.
ASSAGTGAGGPYNEQF
>TRBV6-4|13|TRBJ1-3|.
ASSVGDSPGNTIY
>TRBV30|10|TRBJ1-2|.
AWSGARYGYT
>TRBV7-6|14|TRBJ1-2|.
ASSLGDRYLNYGYT
>TRBV6-6|12|TRBJ1-2|.
ASSYEGGDYGYT
>TRBV10-3|14|TRBJ2-2|.
AIGTSGGTNTGELF
>TRBV3-1/TRBV3-2|16|TRBJ2-6|.
ASSQGDSSHSGANVLT
>TRBV9|12|TRBJ2-1|.
ASSVGTGGNEQF
>TRBV7-8|13|TRBJ1-5|.
ASTPGGQANQPQH
>TRBV29-1|12|TRBJ1-2|.
SAATPGAAYGYT
>TRBV6-5|12|TRBJ2-2|.
ASRGAGGTGELF
>TRBV13|12|TRBJ1-1|.
ASSLQGSSTEAF
>TRBV30|12|TRBJ2-5|.
AWSPPINVETQY
>TRBV15|12|TRBJ1-2|once
ATSSGRTYYGYT